This entry lists 25 T cell receptor beta chains sequenced from one sample in a study of control samples from healthy donors and cancer patients. Only in-frame clones appear in the TCRdb table, and some are missing; sequencing was by immunoSEQ multiplex PCR. The data show about 130,000 clones, approximately 92% seen once. The sample comprised PBMCs. Every receptor here comes from an older man with head and neck cancer.

The V gene is TRBV6-6, the J gene TRBJ1-5, with D unresolved. Germline lookup yields CDR1 MNHNY and CDR2 SVGAGI (reference sequence). The CDR3 is 12 residues long. CDR3 sequence: CASRGSNQPQHF. CDR3 DNA: TGTGCGAGCCGCGGCAGCAATCAGCCCCAGCATTTT.

The CDR3: CSVELRLANTEAFF. CDR3 in DNA: TGCAGCGTTGAGTTACGGTTAGCGAACACTGAAGCTTTCTTT. The chain joins TRBV29-1 to TRBJ1-1, with D unresolved. Germline lookup yields CDR1 SQVTM and CDR2 ANQGSEA. V was shortened by 3 bases and J by 1 base, with 12 bases between the two germline ends. The CDR3 has 14 amino acids.

V is TRBV6-6 and J is TRBJ1-5; tentative D call: TRBD1 (5 bases). The CDR3 runs 13 residues. The ends were cut back, 8 bases at V and 6 bases at J, with 14 bases in the middle. CDR1 and CDR2 from the germline V gene are MNHNY and SVGAGI (reference sequence). In nucleotides, the CDR3 is TGTGCCAGCGGTGACAGCAGCGGTCAGCCCCAGCATTTT. Residues: CASGDSSGQPQHF.

The J gene is TRBJ2-5, the V gene TRBV5-4, with 9 bases lining up with TRBD2. V dropped 5 bases and J dropped 4; count of bases not matched to a gene: 3. Germline CDR1 is SGHNT and CDR2 is YYREEE (reference sequence). The CDR3 runs to 13 residues. The CDR3 loop is CASSPGLAETQYF. CDR3 coding DNA: TGTGCCAGCAGTCCGGGACTAGCAGAGACCCAGTACTTC.

J is TRBJ2-1 and V is TRBV6-1; 10 positions agree with TRBD2. The CDR3 has 14 residues. The trim removed 1 base at V and 10 bases at J, leaving 4 bases unmatched. CDR1 is MNHNS, CDR2 SASEGT, per germline. The CDR3 here is CASSEGTSGLEQFF. The CDR3 nucleotides read TGTGCCAGCAGTGAAGGGACTAGCGGCTTAGAGCAGTTCTTC.

This chain joins TRBV12-3 or TRBV12-4 and TRBJ1-2; D gene uncertain. V was pared by 4 bases and J by 6 bases, with 12 bases between. The CDR3 runs to 13 residues. CDR3 bases: TGTGCCAGCAGTTGGGTAGGGCGGGATGGCTACACCTTC. Its protein is CASSWVGRDGYTF.

This chain links TRBV6-2 or TRBV6-3 with TRBJ2-7; D possibly corresponds to TRBD2 (6 bases). The V gene lost 0 bases and the J gene lost 5 bases, with 14 bases spanning the gap. The CDR3 is 15 amino acids. Germline V gene lookup returns CDR1 MNHEY and CDR2 SVGEGT. Here the CDR3 DNA reads TGTGCCAGCAGTTACTCGCCGGGGACTGGTCACGAGCAGTACTTC. Translating it yields CASSYSPGTGHEQYF.

In its sample, this clone was seen once. The V and J genes are TRBV11-2 and TRBJ2-7; 11 bases fit TRBD2. V shed 5 bases and J 6 bases; nucleotides not matched to a gene: 3. CDR3 length equals 13 residues. From germline, CDR1 is SGHAT and CDR2 FQNNGV. The CDR3 spells CASSLAGGGEQYF. The CDR3 region has the DNA TGTGCCAGCAGCCTAGCGGGAGGCGGCGAGCAGTACTTC.

This sequence joins TRBV25-1 and TRBJ1-2, with TRBD1 matching 7 bases. CDR1 is MGHDK and CDR2 is SYGVNS in the germline V gene. This CDR3 is built from 16 residues. V was pared by 7 bases and J by 1 base, with 12 bases of the junction left unmatched. For the CDR3, the DNA is TGTGCCAGCACTCGCGAGGGGGCAGTAAATAACTATGGCTACACCTTC. This encodes CASTREGAVNNYGYTF.

This chain links TRBV5-1 with TRBJ2-7; D tentatively reads TRBD1 or TRBD2 (5 bases each). The V and J ends lost 3 bases and 0 bases respectively, with 10 bases between them. Per germline, CDR1 SGHRS and CDR2 YFSETQ. The CDR3 has 14 residues. The chain's CDR3 is CASSWGKNSYEQYF. CDR3 nucleotides: TGCGCCAGCAGCTGGGGGAAGAACTCCTACGAGCAGTACTTC.

The J gene is TRBJ2-1, the V gene TRBV27; D possibly matches TRBD1 or TRBD2 (5 bases each). CDR1 is MNHEY, CDR2 SMNVEV, per germline (reference sequence). This CDR3 has 13 residues. Trimming removed 3 bases at V and 9 bases at J, with 12 bases between. The CDR3 spells CASSLGVSFEQFF. The CDR3 DNA is TGTGCCAGCAGTTTGGGGGTTTCTTTTGAGCAGTTCTTC.

The V and J genes are TRBV4-1 and TRBJ2-5; TRBD2 agrees at 9 bases. Looked up from germline, CDR1 is MGHRA and CDR2 is YSYEKL. The CDR3 sequence is 17 residues long. With V trimmed by 1 base and J by 5 bases, 11 bases remained unmatched. The DNA for the CDR3 is TGCGCCAGCAGCCAAGTTGTAGCGGGAGTTCTCCGGGAGACCCAGTACTTC. Its protein product is CASSQVVAGVLRETQYF.

The chain has TRBV13 and TRBJ2-2; 11 bases match TRBD1. V gave up 5 bases and J gave up 3 bases; unmatched junction bases: 8. Per the germline V gene, CDR1 is PRHDT and CDR2 is FYEKMQ (reference sequence). This CDR3 comprises 17 residues. The DNA of the CDR3 is TGTGCCAGCAGCCCACCGCCGGGACAGGGGGACACCGGGGAGCTGTTTTTT. Its protein is CASSPPPGQGDTGELFF.

The rearrangement links TRBV5-4 to TRBJ1-1; 9 positions agree with TRBD1. Germline CDR1 SGHNT, CDR2 YYREEE (reference sequence). The CDR3 loop spans 15 amino acids. Trimming cost V 4 bases and J 5 bases; bases outside gene matches: 9. DNA for the CDR3: TGTGCCAGCAGCGTACCGACAGGGGGGGAGACTGAAGCTTTCTTT. This translates into CASSVPTGGETEAFF. Full variable domain (missing parts from reference TRBV5-4 and TRBJ1-1): ETGVTQSPTHLIKTRGQQVTLRCSSQSGHNTVSWYQQALGQGPQFIFQYYREEENGRGNFPPRFSGLQFPNYSSELNVNALELDDSALYLCASSVPTGGETEAFFGQGTRLTVV.

The V gene is TRBV11-2, the J gene TRBJ2-7; perhaps TRBD1 as D (5 bases). The V end was cut by 0 bases, the J end by 5 bases, with 20 bases between. In germline, CDR1 is SGHAT, CDR2 FQNNGV. This CDR3 spans 17 amino acids. CDR3 DNA sequence: TGTGCCAGCAGCTTAGACCTCCCCTGGCAGGGAAGGAACGAGCAGTACTTC. Protein: CASSLDLPWQGRNEQYF.

The V call is TRBV7-9, the J call TRBJ1-2, with TRBD1 matching 9 bases. Germline CDR1 reads SEHNR; CDR2 reads FQNEAQ (reference sequence). The CDR3 has 17 residues. V lost 5 bases, J lost 4 bases, and 14 bases stayed unmatched. In DNA form, the CDR3 reads TGTGCCAGCAGCGGTACAGGGGGCGCGGTTTATAGCTATGGCTACACCTTC. Its protein product is CASSGTGGAVYSYGYTF.

V gene TRBV5-1 combines with J gene TRBJ1-1, with 7 positions matching TRBD1. Germline V lookup: CDR1 SGHRS, CDR2 YFSETQ. The ends lost 3 bases at V and 5 bases at J; junction bases unmatched: 10. CDR3 length: 15 amino acids. The CDR3 nucleotides read TGCGCCAGCAGCTCCCTGGCAGGGGGTGGGACTGAAGCTTTCTTT. This translates into CASSSLAGGGTEAFF.

The CDR3 here is CASSFLAGATYEQYF. DNA of the CDR3: TGTGCCAGCAGCTTCCTAGCGGGGGCAACCTACGAGCAGTACTTC. This rearrangement joins TRBV5-6 to TRBJ2-7; TRBD2 aligns across 10 bases. The CDR3 sequence is 15 residues long. Germline CDR1 reads SGHDT; CDR2 reads YYEEEE. Trimming took 2 bases from V and 2 from J; bases not matched to a gene: 4.

V is TRBV5-6 and J is TRBJ1-6, with 7 bases aligning to TRBD1. Germline CDR1 SGHDT, CDR2 YYEEEE. The CDR3 has 16 residues. V shed 0 bases and J 10 bases; nucleotides not matched to a gene: 10. The CDR3 DNA reads TGTGCCAGCAGCTTGGGCGTGGCAGGGGGAAAATCACCCCTCCACTTT. Translation: CASSLGVAGGKSPLHF.

The chain couples TRBV6-5 to TRBJ1-2; tentatively, D is TRBD1 (6 bases). Trimming removed 6 bases from V and 4 bases from J, with 12 bases in between. Per germline, CDR1 MNHEY and CDR2 SVGAGI. CDR3 length equals 13 residues. The CDR3: CASRVGGPYGYTF. The CDR3 DNA follows: TGTGCCAGCAGGGTGGGGGGCCCCTATGGCTACACCTTC.

This chain connects TRBV5-4 to TRBJ2-2, with a tentative D call TRBD1 (6 bases). Germline lookup yields CDR1 SGHNT and CDR2 YYREEE (reference sequence). The CDR3 extends over 14 amino acids. V gave up 4 bases and J gave up 6 bases, with 13 bases separating them. DNA of the CDR3: TGTGCCAGCAGCCGGGACATACTCTCCGGGGAGCTGTTTTTT. Translation: CASSRDILSGELFF.

V is TRBV18 and J is TRBJ1-2; maybe TRBD1 (6 bases). Germline V lookup: CDR1 KGHSH, CDR2 LQKENI. The V and J ends lost 2 bases and 8 bases respectively, with 12 bases between them. The CDR3 covers 13 residues. This CDR3 is CASSPGAGDGYTF. As DNA, the CDR3 is TGTGCCAGCTCACCAGGGGCAGGGGACGGCTACACCTTC.

The genes are TRBV7-9 and TRBJ2-1, with 8 bases fitting TRBD2. CDR1 SEHNR and CDR2 FQNEAQ come from the germline V gene (reference sequence). V trimming: 8 bases; J trimming: 0 bases; junction bases outside the gene matches: 12. The CDR3 extends over 17 amino acids. The CDR3 is CASSPPKREPSYNEQFF. The CDR3 DNA sequence: TGTGCCAGCTCACCTCCTAAGCGGGAGCCCTCCTACAATGAGCAGTTCTTC.

The CDR3 region is CASSVGSASYNEQFF. CDR3 DNA: TGTGCCAGCAGCGTAGGTAGCGCCTCCTACAATGAGCAGTTCTTC. The rearrangement links TRBV9 to TRBJ2-1; D might be TRBD2 (5 bases). From germline, CDR1 is SGDLS and CDR2 YYNGEE. This CDR3 region has 15 residues. Trimming removed 0 bases at V and 0 bases at J, with 7 bases between.

J is TRBJ2-2 and V is TRBV11-3, with D perhaps TRBD2 (5 bases). CDR3 length equals 15 residues. V lost 1 base and J lost 5, with 11 bases in between. Germline V gene lookup returns CDR1 SGHNT and CDR2 YENEEA. The DNA for the CDR3 is TGTGCCAGCAGCTTAGGTGGACTGGTTACCGGGGAGCTGTTTTTT. Encoded protein: CASSLGGLVTGELFF.